The next 30 T cell receptor beta chains were all read from a single sample in a study of T-cell reconstitution after alpha-beta-depleted transplantation in children. Using unique molecular identifiers, the investigators prepared the TCRbeta library. Each CDR3 protein is one row after TCRdb ran MiXCR on the PCR reads. The sample records 200,000 to 250,000 distinct CDR3 sequences, approximately 6.9% being singletons. The source was PBMCs, collected before TCRalphabeta/CD19-depleted stem cell transplant. The receptors come from a boy between 2 and 15 years old with acute lymphoblastic leukemia, due to receive a stem cell transplant.

This clonotype has ten or more counts. The rearrangement joins TRBV5-1 to TRBJ2-7; 12 nucleotides line up with TRBD2. Germline-derived CDR1 and CDR2 are SGHRS and YFSETQ. The CDR3 totals 17 residues. V gave up 0 bases and J gave up 3 bases; unmatched junction bases: 7. Here the CDR3 reads CASSLGRRTSGDYEQYF. In nucleotides, the CDR3 is TGCGCCAGCAGCTTGGGACGCAGGACTAGCGGGGACTACGAGCAGTACTTC.

This clonotype was recorded a few times. The chain links TRBV3-1 to TRBJ2-2; the D gene is possibly TRBD1 (7 bases). The V end lost 4 bases, the J end lost 1 base, and 13 bases lay between the germline ends. Germline V gives CDR1 LGHDT, CDR2 YNNKEL (reference sequence). The CDR3 length is 16 residues. The CDR3 coding sequence is TGTGCCAGCAGCCGCGGGACAGTTAAGAACACCGGGGAGCTGTTTTTT. Translating gives CASSRGTVKNTGELFF.

This clonotype was seen many times. The rearrangement links TRBV9 to TRBJ1-1; D remains ambiguous. Trimming left V 3 bases short and J 1 base short, with 10 bases between. Germline CDR1 is SGDLS and CDR2 is YYNGEE. The CDR3 runs to 14 residues. As DNA, the CDR3 is TGTGCCAGCAGCGCGCTGACGACGAACACTGAAGCTTTCTTT. This translates into CASSALTTNTEAFF.

This clonotype came up many times. The genes are TRBV7-8 and TRBJ1-6, with D possibly matching TRBD1 (5 bases). The CDR3 loop spans 17 amino acids. V was cut by 0 bases and J by 2 bases, with 11 bases left in between. The germline gives CDR1 SGHVS, CDR2 FQNEAQ. The CDR3 region is CASSLAWRQTYNSPLHF. CDR3 nucleotides: TGTGCCAGCAGCTTAGCCTGGAGACAGACCTATAATTCACCCCTCCACTTT.

This clonotype showed up many times. The chain combines TRBV4-2 with TRBJ2-7, with a tentative D call TRBD1 (5 bases). Germline V CDR1 and CDR2: LGHNA, YNFKEQ. Trimming took 4 bases from V and 4 from J, leaving 14 bases between them. The CDR3 is 14 residues long. The CDR3 reads CASSPGQGLYEQYF. The CDR3 region has the DNA TGTGCCAGCAGCCCCGGACAAGGCCTTTACGAGCAGTACTTC.

This clonotype has at least ten counts. The genes are TRBV11-1 and TRBJ2-1; D gene ambiguous. This CDR3 has 13 amino acids. CDR1 is SGHAT, CDR2 FQDESV, per germline (reference sequence). Trimming shortened V by 5 bases and J by 9 bases, and 14 bases separated the two germline ends. CDR3 region: CASSLHWKSEQFF. The CDR3 DNA reads as TGTGCCAGCAGCCTACACTGGAAGAGTGAGCAGTTCTTC.

This clonotype was detected only a few times. J is TRBJ1-4 and V is TRBV5-1, with D hard to call. Germline lookup yields CDR1 SGHRS and CDR2 YFSETQ. The CDR3 loop spans 14 amino acids. Trimming cost V 0 bases and J 1 base, with 4 bases left between them. The CDR3 reads CASSLGVTNEKLFF. CDR3 DNA sequence: TGCGCCAGCAGCTTGGGCGTAACTAATGAAAAACTGTTTTTT.

This clonotype turned up a few times. This chain uses TRBV5-5 with TRBJ1-1; D is unresolved. The CDR3 sequence is 14 residues long. Germline CDR1 and CDR2: SGHKS and YYEKEE (reference sequence). V lost 1 base, J lost 5 bases, and 12 bases lay in between. CDR3 coding DNA: TGTGCCAGCAGCTTGTCTAATGGGAGGACTGAAGCTTTCTTT. It encodes CASSLSNGRTEAFF.

This clonotype was seen many times. The chain links TRBV19 to TRBJ2-7; D remains unclear. The germline CDR1 and CDR2 sequences are LNHDA and SQIVND (reference sequence). The CDR3 has 14 residues. Trimming stripped 6 bases from V and 1 base from J, with 13 bases between. CDR3 protein: CASSMVVQSYEQYF. The CDR3 nucleotides are TGTGCCAGTAGCATGGTAGTACAATCCTACGAGCAGTACTTC.

In regard to this clonotype: A much bigger clone sits one base away, suggesting this may be a read error. V and J are TRBV20-1 and TRBJ2-7, with 9 positions matching TRBD2. The CDR3 runs to 14 residues. CDR1 is DFQATT and CDR2 is SNEGSKA in the germline V gene (reference sequence). V was pared by 8 bases and J by 6 bases, with 14 bases of the junction left unmatched. DNA for the CDR3: TGCAGTCAACGGGCGGGAGGGCCTAATAGCGAGCAGTACTTC. Translation: CSQRAGGPNSEQYF.

The rearrangement links TRBV14 to TRBJ2-7; D possibly matches TRBD1 or TRBD2 (5 bases each). The germline V gene has CDR1 SGHDN and CDR2 FVKESK. The V gene lost 4 bases and the J gene lost 3 bases, with 13 bases spanning the gap. This CDR3 contains 14 residues. CDR3 sequence reads: CASSLTGASYEQYF. CDR3 coding DNA: TGTGCCAGCAGCCTTACCGGGGCCAGCTACGAGCAGTACTTC.

This clonotype was observed at least ten times. V usage is TRBV4-2 and J usage is TRBJ2-1, with 9 bases lining up with TRBD2. Germline assignment: CDR1 LGHNA and CDR2 YNFKEQ. V shed 0 bases, J shed 4 bases, and the junction held 7 bases outside the gene matches. CDR3 length equals 17 residues. CDR3 in amino acids: CASSQEGGLADYNEQFF. The DNA of the CDR3 is TGTGCCAGCAGCCAAGAGGGGGGACTAGCAGATTACAATGAGCAGTTCTTC.

This clonotype was seen ten or more times. CDR3 DNA sequence: TGCGCCAGCAGTCTCGGGGATTCCTATAATTCACCCCTCCACTTT. This sequence encodes CASSLGDSYNSPLHF. The chain has TRBV5-1 and TRBJ1-6; D gene ambiguous. Trimming took 5 bases from V and 1 from J, leaving 10 bases between them. The CDR3 totals 15 residues. CDR1 is SGHRS and CDR2 is YFSETQ in the germline V gene.

This clonotype was seen repeatedly, ten times or more. The chain couples TRBV11-2 to TRBJ2-5; TRBD2 matches 12 bases. The germline CDR1 and CDR2 sequences are SGHAT and FQNNGV. The trim removed 5 bases at V and 5 bases at J, leaving 9 bases unmatched. This CDR3 contains 16 residues. CDR3 residues: CASSPPSGGGTETQYF. CDR3 DNA: TGTGCCAGCAGCCCTCCTAGCGGGGGGGGGACGGAGACCCAGTACTTC.

In its sample, this clonotype was seen many times. The V gene is TRBV6-2 or TRBV6-3, the J gene TRBJ2-5; a possible D gene is TRBD1 (6 bases). Per the germline V gene, CDR1 is MNHEY and CDR2 is SVGEGT. The CDR3 runs to 14 residues. V dropped 5 bases and J dropped 6 bases, with 16 bases sitting between them. The CDR3 region has the DNA TGTGCCAGCAGTACGGACAGCTTCGGGCAGACCCAGTACTTC. Translation: CASSTDSFGQTQYF.

Ten or more counts support this clonotype. J is TRBJ1-5 and V is TRBV28; TRBD1 matches at 9 bases. The CDR3 loop spans 13 amino acids. CDR1 MDHEN and CDR2 SYDVKM come from the germline V gene. Trimming removed 8 bases from V and 4 bases from J; junction bases left unmatched: 3. The CDR3 DNA follows: TGTGCCAGCGGACAGGGGTGGAATCAGCCCCAGCATTTT. Translation: CASGQGWNQPQHF.

This clonotype was counted at least ten times. The V call is TRBV3-1, the J call TRBJ2-7, with a possible D match to TRBD2 (5 bases). Germline V lookup: CDR1 LGHDT, CDR2 YNNKEL (reference sequence). Trimming pared 2 bases from V and 2 bases from J, leaving 10 bases between. The CDR3 spans 14 residues. The CDR3 nucleotides are TGTGCCAGCAGCCAAAGGAGCGGAGCCTACGAGCAGTACTTC. Protein sequence: CASSQRSGAYEQYF.

In its sample, this clonotype was seen many times. The rearrangement links TRBV20-1 to TRBJ2-7; D is unclear. The CDR3 covers 16 residues. Trimming shortened V by 0 bases and J by 7 bases, and 22 bases separated the two germline ends. Germline loops: CDR1 DFQATT, CDR2 SNEGSKA (reference sequence). The CDR3 protein is CSARDYWAVGSYEQYF. The CDR3 bases are TGCAGTGCTAGAGATTATTGGGCCGTTGGGTCGTATGAGCAGTACTTC.

This clonotype occurred many times. The chain uses TRBV12-3 or TRBV12-4 and TRBJ2-4, with 10 nucleotides matching TRBD2. The CDR3 length is 16 residues. V shed 5 bases and J 0 bases; nucleotides not matched to a gene: 4. CDR3 region: CASSLSSGGAKNIQYF. The CDR3 DNA follows: TGTGCCAGCAGTCTCTCTAGCGGGGGAGCCAAAAACATTCAGTACTTC.

This chain connects TRBV3-1 to TRBJ2-7; tentatively, D is TRBD2 (5 bases). This CDR3 is built from 14 residues. Germline CDR1 is LGHDT and CDR2 is YNNKEL (reference sequence). V lost 4 bases to trimming and J lost 1 base, with 11 bases between them. CDR3 loop: CASSPAARSYEQYF. The CDR3 bases are TGTGCCAGCAGCCCAGCGGCTAGGTCCTACGAGCAGTACTTC.

In this sample, this clonotype turned up many times. The chain couples TRBV9 to TRBJ1-3, with D unresolved. The V gene's germline CDR1 is SGDLS and CDR2 YYNGEE. Trimming left V 3 bases short and J 1 base short, with 5 bases between. The CDR3 covers 13 residues. CDR3 loop: CASSEGSGNTIYF. CDR3 coding DNA: TGTGCCAGCAGCGAAGGGTCTGGAAACACCATATATTTT.

The rearrangement links TRBV12-5 to TRBJ2-7; no clear D. CDR3 length equals 13 residues. CDR1 is LGHNT, CDR2 FRNRAP, per germline. The V and J ends lost 2 bases and 7 bases respectively, with 12 bases between them. CDR3 protein: CASGLSLRREQYF. CDR3 bases: TGTGCTAGTGGTTTGTCCCTCCGGCGGGAGCAGTACTTC.

In this sample, this clonotype turned up many times. The V and J genes are TRBV20-1 and TRBJ2-3; D perhaps matches TRBD2 (5 bases). Germline V gene sequence: CDR1 DFQATT, CDR2 SNEGSKA (reference sequence). The CDR3 sequence is 15 residues long. The V end was cut by 0 bases, the J end by 0 bases, with 10 bases between. CDR3 region: CSARDPAESTDTQYF. DNA for the CDR3: TGCAGTGCTAGAGATCCAGCGGAGAGCACAGATACGCAGTATTTT.

The chain employs TRBV11-2 and TRBJ1-1, with 7 bases identical to TRBD1. Trimming cost V 5 bases and J 8 bases; bases outside gene matches: 8. This CDR3 spans 13 amino acids. CDR1 SGHAT and CDR2 FQNNGV come from the germline V gene. In nucleotides, the CDR3 is TGTGCCAGCAGCCGAAAAGGGGGCCGAGAAGCTTTCTTT. It specifies CASSRKGGREAFF. The full variable domain, with the rest looked up from reference TRBV11-2 and TRBJ1-1, is EAGVAQSPRYKIIEKRQSVAFWCNPISGHATLYWYQQILGQGPKLLIQFQNNGVVDDSQLPKDRFSAERLKGVDSTLKIQPAKLEDSAVYLCASSRKGGREAFFGQGTRLTVV.

At least ten counts were recorded for this clonotype. The rearrangement joins TRBV20-1 to TRBJ2-3; 7 bases are shared with TRBD2. This CDR3 has 16 amino acids. Germline CDR1 DFQATT, CDR2 SNEGSKA (reference sequence). The V and J ends lost 1 base and 0 bases, in that order; junction bases with no gene match: 7. CDR3 coding DNA: TGCAGTGCTAGAGGTGGTAGCGGGTATAGCACAGATACGCAGTATTTT. It codes for CSARGGSGYSTDTQYF.

This clonotype was observed a handful of times. This chain connects TRBV20-1 to TRBJ2-5; TRBD2 agrees at 16 bases. The CDR3 spans 17 residues. Germline lookup yields CDR1 DFQATT and CDR2 SNEGSKA (reference sequence). J gave up 5 bases and V 3 bases, and 9 bases lay outside the gene matches. CDR3 sequence reads: CSASGTSGRAWGETQYF. The CDR3 DNA reads TGCAGTGCTAGTGGGACTAGCGGGAGGGCCTGGGGGGAGACCCAGTACTTC.

This clonotype was observed a few times. The chain uses TRBV5-5 and TRBJ2-2; TRBD2 is a possible D gene (5 bases). From germline, CDR1 is SGHKS and CDR2 YYEKEE (reference sequence). This CDR3 spans 15 amino acids. V gave up 1 base and J gave up 2 bases, with 9 bases separating them. CDR3 protein: CASSLKGANTGELFF. The CDR3 DNA reads TGTGCCAGCAGCTTGAAGGGAGCCAACACCGGGGAGCTGTTTTTT.

Turning to this clonotype: A much larger clone is a single base away; this may be a read error. This chain links TRBV20-1 with TRBJ2-1; 10 bases align to TRBD2. Per the germline V gene, CDR1 is DFQATT and CDR2 is SNEGSKA (reference sequence). CDR3 size: 17 residues. CDR3 protein: CCARPRSAGGIYNEQFF. The CDR3 DNA sequence: TGCTGTGCTAGACCCCGTTCAGCGGGAGGGATTTACAATGAGCAGTTCTTC.

This clonotype was detected only a few times. V is TRBV7-9 and J is TRBJ1-1; D not resolved. V was cut by 6 bases and J by 0 bases, with 8 bases left in between. This CDR3 region has 13 residues. Germline lookup yields CDR1 SEHNR and CDR2 FQNEAQ (reference sequence). In DNA, the CDR3 is TGTGCCAGCAGTCGGGCAGTGAACACTGAAGCTTTCTTT. Translation gives CASSRAVNTEAFF.

Ten or more counts support this clonotype. The chain combines TRBV20-1 with TRBJ2-1; 8 positions agree with TRBD2. V shed 1 base and J 0 bases; nucleotides not matched to a gene: 8. CDR3 size: 17 residues. Germline lookup yields CDR1 DFQATT and CDR2 SNEGSKA (reference sequence). CDR3 residues: CSARGGSGMSSYNEQFF. The CDR3 bases are TGCAGTGCTAGAGGTGGTAGCGGGATGAGCTCCTACAATGAGCAGTTCTTC.